This is a list of T cell receptor beta chains from one sample in a study of cytomegalovirus exposure and HLA in healthy donors. The repertoire was sequenced with immunoSEQ multiplex PCR; TCRdb's copy has only in-frame clones and lacks some. The data contain around 200,000 clones, roughly 72% of them singletons. The material sequenced was PBMCs. These receptors were collected from a woman in her 30s in good health and CMV-seropositive. CDR3s include the opening cysteine and the closing phenylalanine or tryptophan. The order of the fields is D gene, J gene, clone size, V gene, CDR3 protein, CDR3 DNA. A D gene is named only where the DNA matches it firmly. Clone size is shown for a subset of rows, as once, few, many or a class of expanded clone.

.	TRBJ1-5	.	TRBV7-9	CASSLGFGGREDNQPQHF	TGTGCCAGCAGCTTAGGTTTTGGAGGGAGAGAGGACAATCAGCCCCAGCATTTT
.	TRBJ2-1	.	TRBV5-1	CASSLLPGAYNEQFF	TGCGCCAGCAGCTTGTTACCAGGGGCTTACAATGAGCAGTTCTTC
TRBD2	TRBJ2-3	.	TRBV28	CASREAGGTTDTQYF	TGTGCCAGCAGGGAAGCGGGAGGTACCACAGATACGCAGTATTTT
TRBD1	TRBJ1-5	.	TRBV30	CAWSVPPTGGYQPQHF	TGTGCCTGGAGTGTACCCCCGACAGGGGGATATCAGCCCCAGCATTTT
TRBD2	TRBJ2-7	.	TRBV30	CAWSGPHSGTRYEQYF	TGTGCCTGGAGTGGTCCCCACTCCGGGACTAGGTACGAGCAGTACTTC
TRBD1	TRBJ2-1	.	TRBV19	CASSIRSGGNSYNEQFF	TGTGCCAGTAGTATAAGGTCAGGGGGCAACTCCTACAATGAGCAGTTCTTC
.	TRBJ1-2	.	TRBV5-1	CASSLDRNYGYTF	TGCGCCAGCAGCTTGGACAGAAACTATGGCTACACCTTC
TRBD2	TRBJ2-3	.	TRBV18	CASSPNSGGYTDTQYF	TGTGCCAGCTCCCCGAATAGCGGGGGATACACAGATACGCAGTATTTT
.	TRBJ2-2	.	TRBV7-2	CASSLLPGFNTGELFF	TGTGCCAGCAGCTTACTCCCGGGGTTTAACACCGGGGAGCTGTTTTTT
TRBD2	TRBJ2-7	few	TRBV5-4	CASSSLLAGGFGYEQYF	TGTGCCAGCAGCTCCCTACTAGCGGGGGGTTTCGGATACGAGCAGTACTTC
.	TRBJ2-7	.	TRBV10-1	CANSIPTGWEQYF	TGCGCCAACTCTATCCCGACCGGGTGGGAGCAGTACTTC
.	TRBJ2-5	.	TRBV10-2	CASSSSQETQYF	TGCGCCAGCAGTAGCTCACAAGAGACCCAGTACTTC
.	TRBJ1-2	.	TRBV5-6	CASSGQGVYGYTF	TGTGCCAGCAGTGGGCAGGGTGTCTATGGCTACACCTTC
.	TRBJ2-7	.	TRBV5-1	CASSSNYEQYF	TGCGCCAGCAGCTCTAACTACGAGCAGTACTTC
TRBD1	TRBJ2-1	.	TRBV5-1	CASSVTGGSYNEQFF	TGCGCCAGCAGCGTAACAGGGGGCTCCTACAATGAGCAGTTCTTC
.	TRBJ2-1	.	TRBV11-3	CASSLGGGVEQFF	TGTGCCAGCAGCTTAGGGGGAGGTGTTGAGCAGTTCTTC
TRBD1	TRBJ1-2	few	TRBV28	CASSRGISDRGQRDGYTF	TGTGCCAGCAGTCGCGGAATCTCGGACAGGGGGCAACGGGATGGCTACACCTTC
TRBD2	TRBJ2-5	.	TRBV11-2	CASSARLAGGQEIQYF	TGTGCCAGCAGCGCAAGACTAGCGGGGGGGCAAGAGATCCAGTACTTC
.	TRBJ2-7	few	TRBV18	CASSLDRYEQYF	TGTGCCAGCTCACTGGACAGATACGAGCAGTACTTC
.	TRBJ2-5	.	TRBV11-2	CASSLQSTQYF	TGTGCCAGCAGCTTACAATCGACCCAGTACTTC
.	TRBJ2-5	few	TRBV28	CASNTRGYQETQYF	TGTGCCAGCAACACACGCGGGTACCAAGAGACCCAGTACTTC
TRBD2	TRBJ2-7	.	TRBV5-4	CASSLGLAGSSYEQYF	TGTGCCAGCAGCTTGGGACTAGCGGGTAGCTCCTACGAGCAGTACTTC
.	TRBJ1-3	.	TRBV7-2	CASSQGSSSGNTIYF	TGTGCCAGCAGCCAAGGGAGTTCGTCTGGAAACACCATATATTTT
.	TRBJ1-5	once	TRBV6-1	CASSVVGESYSNQPQHF	TGTGCCAGCAGTGTAGTAGGAGAGAGCTATAGCAATCAGCCCCAGCATTTT
.	TRBJ1-5	.	TRBV9	CASSGGGVGQPQHF	TGTGCCAGCAGCGGCGGAGGGGTCGGTCAGCCCCAGCATTTT